The entry that follows covers one T cell receptor (beta chain) sequence. These data belong to a study of T cell changes during pregnancy in multiple sclerosis. The germline V and J ends were trimmed by 8 bases and 2 bases, with 8 bases remaining between them. Germline V CDR1 and CDR2: SGHVS, FNYEAQ. This CDR3 spans 12 amino acids. Here immunoSEQ multiplex PCR was the method, and the copy in TCRdb shows in-frame clones only, minus some. The data hold tens of thousands of clones, with around 90% observed a single time. The V and J genes are TRBV7-6 and TRBJ2-3; D is possibly TRBD1 (6 bases). The receptor's source is a female donor in good health, enrolled as a control in a pregnancy study. The starting material was peripheral blood, obtained in the first trimester of pregnancy. This chain's CDR3 is CASGDNTDTQYF. The CDR3 region has the DNA TGTGCCAGCGGGGACAACACAGATACGCAGTATTTT.